Listed below are T cell receptor beta chains from one sample, sequenced in a study of tumor-infiltrating lymphocytes in primary liver carcinoma. MiXCR, run by TCRdb on the multiplex PCR reads, gives a single entry per CDR3 protein. The data hold approximately 330,000 distinct CDR3 sequences, with less than 75% observed a single time. The sample consisted of peripheral blood. These receptors originate from a man aged 35-49 years with primary liver carcinoma and hepatitis B virus infection. Both conserved end residues are part of each CDR3. The D gene is left open where the match is weak. A row's size may be missing; if present it is once, few, many or a size class.

>TRBJ2-2|TRBV5-1|NA|NA
TGCGCCAGCAGCTTCGACAATTCCGGGGAGCTGTCTTTT
CASSFDNSGELSF
>TRBJ2-5|TRBV29-1|TRBD1|many
TGCAGCGTTCGGGACAGTGCGTGGGAGACCCAGTACTTC
CSVRDSAWETQYF
>TRBJ2-7|TRBV7-9|TRBD1|NA
TGTGCCAGCAGCGTCTCAGGGGGCGACGAGCAGTACTTC
CASSVSGGDEQYF
>TRBJ1-1|TRBV11-2|TRBD1|once
TGTGTCAGCAGCTTAAGCCGACAGGGGGTTAGTGAAGCTTTCTTT
CVSSLSRQGVSEAFF
>TRBJ2-1|TRBV30|NA|NA
TGTGCCTGGAGTGCTGCGTCCTACAATGAGCAGTTCTTC
CAWSAASYNEQFF
>TRBJ2-2|TRBV6-1|NA|NA
TGTGCCAGCAGTGAAAGGGCGGACCCGAACACCGGGGAGCTGCTTTTT
CASSERADPNTGELLF
>TRBJ2-2|TRBV6-5|NA|NA
TGTGCCAGCAGTTACTCGGGGGTGAACGCCGGGGAGCTGTTTTTT
CASSYSGVNAGELFF
>TRBJ2-1|TRBV10-2|TRBD2|many
TGCGCCAGCAAACCTTCCGGGACTAGCGGGTACAATGAGCAGTTCTTC
CASKPSGTSGYNEQFF
>TRBJ2-7|TRBV21-1|NA|NA
TGTACCAGCAGCAAAGTGAGGCGACAGACGGAATACGAGCAGTACTTC
CTSSKVRRQTEYEQYF
>TRBJ2-7|TRBV5-1|NA|NA
TGCGCCAGCATCGGCCCCTCCTACGAGCAGTACTTC
CASIGPSYEQYF
>TRBJ1-3|TRBV6-6|NA|NA
TGTGCCAGCAGCGGAGGGGGAGATGGAAACACCATATATTTT
CASSGGGDGNTIYF
>TRBJ2-7|TRBV11-2|TRBD1|NA
TGTGCCAACAGCTTCGGACAGGGGAGCTATGAGCAGTACTTC
CANSFGQGSYEQYF
>TRBJ1-5|TRBV7-9|TRBD1|NA
TGTGCCAGCAGCTTAGCCTCGCCAAACAGGGGCAGGGGTCAGCCCCAGCATTTT
CASSLASPNRGRGQPQHF
>TRBJ2-1|TRBV14|NA|NA
TGTGCCAGCAGCCAAGATTTGGCTGGTGAGCAGTTCTTC
CASSQDLAGEQFF
>TRBJ2-7|TRBV11-2|NA|NA
TGTGCCAGCAGCTTAGGGCAACCTATCGGGAGCTACGAGCAGTACTTC
CASSLGQPIGSYEQYF
>TRBJ2-2|TRBV10-3|NA|NA
TGTGACATCGGGGGTAACGGGAGCACCGGGGAGCTGTTTTTT
CDIGGNGSTGELFF
>TRBJ2-3|TRBV6-4|TRBD2|few
TGTGCCAGCAGTGAAGGGGCGGGAGGGCCTGCCGGGATGGATACGCAGTATTTT
CASSEGAGGPAGMDTQYF
>TRBJ2-7|TRBV12-3/TRBV12-4|NA|NA
TGTGCCAGCAGTTTTGGCCTTTTTAATTACGAGCAGTACTTC
CASSFGLFNYEQYF
>TRBJ1-3|TRBV11-2|NA|NA
TGCGCCAGCAACCCACTCAATGGAAACACCATATATTTT
CASNPLNGNTIYF
>TRBJ2-7|TRBV11-2|NA|NA
TGTGCCAGCAACTTGAGACTAGACCAGTACTTC
CASNLRLDQYF
>TRBJ2-5|TRBV11-2|NA|NA
TGTGCCAGCAGCGGGGACCTTGAGAACCAATACTTC
CASSGDLENQYF
>TRBJ1-2|TRBV5-4|TRBD1|NA
TGTGCCAGCAGCTTGGGACAGGGGAGCGGCTACACCTTC
CASSLGQGSGYTF
>TRBJ1-1|TRBV5-1|NA|NA
TGCGCCAGCAGCTTGGTTAGTGGCGCTGAAGCTTTCTTT
CASSLVSGAEAFF
>TRBJ2-5|TRBV11-1|NA|NA
TGTGACGGCAGCTTTGCCCCCGGGGTCCAAGAGACCCAGTACTTC
CDGSFAPGVQETQYF
>TRBJ2-7|TRBV5-1|TRBD2|NA
TGCGCCAGCAGCTTGAGGCGGGAGTTGTACGAGCAGTACTTC
CASSLRRELYEQYF
>TRBJ2-2|TRBV6-6|NA|few
TGTGCCAGCAGTTACTCGGGGGATCCCGGGGAGCTGTTTTTT
CASSYSGDPGELFF